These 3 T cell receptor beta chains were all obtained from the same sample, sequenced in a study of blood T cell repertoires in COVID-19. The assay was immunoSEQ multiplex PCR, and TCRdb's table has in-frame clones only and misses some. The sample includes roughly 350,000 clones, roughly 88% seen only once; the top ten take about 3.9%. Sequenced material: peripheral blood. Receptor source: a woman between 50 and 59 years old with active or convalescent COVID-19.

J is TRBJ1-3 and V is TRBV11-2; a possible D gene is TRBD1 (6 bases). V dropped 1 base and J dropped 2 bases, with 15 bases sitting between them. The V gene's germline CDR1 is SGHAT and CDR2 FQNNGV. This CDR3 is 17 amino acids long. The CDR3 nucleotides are TGTGCCAGCAGCTTAGGAAAAGGACAGAAAGCTGGAAACACCATATATTTT. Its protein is CASSLGKGQKAGNTIYF.

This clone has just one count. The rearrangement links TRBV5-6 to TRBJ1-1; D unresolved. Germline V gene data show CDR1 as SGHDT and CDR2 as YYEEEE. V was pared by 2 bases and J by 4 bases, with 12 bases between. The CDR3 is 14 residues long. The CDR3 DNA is TGTGCCAGCAGCTTATCCCCGCGAGGCACTGAAGCTTTCTTT. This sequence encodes CASSLSPRGTEAFF.

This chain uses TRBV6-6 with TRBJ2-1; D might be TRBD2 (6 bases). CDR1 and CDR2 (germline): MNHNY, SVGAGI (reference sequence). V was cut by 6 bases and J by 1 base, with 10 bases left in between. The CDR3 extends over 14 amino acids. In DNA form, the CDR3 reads TGTGCCAGCAGCGTTGGAGGGTCCTACAATGAGCAGTTCTTC. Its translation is CASSVGGSYNEQFF.